This TCR beta chain stems from a study of identical twins. Points on this clonotype: The antigen is unknown.

TCRdb re-called the 5' RACE reads with MiXCR, one entry per CDR3 protein. The sample holds around 1.7 million distinct CDR3 sequences, under 35% seen once. The CDR3 totals 16 residues. Germline V lookup: CDR1 MNHEY, CDR2 SMNVEV (reference sequence). The trim removed 5 bases at V and 7 bases at J, leaving 12 bases unmatched. General study findings and limits: Beta out-of-frame twin sharing showed a weaker excess.

The source of this sequence is a newborn girl in good health. Sequencing input: cord blood. V gene TRBV27 combines with J gene TRBJ2-7; 12 bases fit TRBD2. The CDR3 spells CASSLRLAGAHNEQYF. The DNA for the CDR3 is TGTGCCAGCAGTCTACGACTAGCGGGAGCCCACAATGAGCAGTACTTC.